The rows below give T cell receptor beta chains drawn from one sample of a study of beta chain features in type 1 diabetes. Sequenced by immunoSEQ multiplex PCR; TCRdb stores in-frame clones only, minus some. The sample has some 640,000 clones, more than 13% seen once. Sequencing was performed on naive CD4+ T cells from blood. These receptors all stem from a man between 18 and 35 years old with type 1 diabetes. The CDR3 runs from the conserved cysteine through the conserved F or W. The D gene is left open where the match is weak. For some rows the clone size is stated as once, few or many, or as a class when expanded; others skip it.

>TRBV13|TRBJ2-3|few|-
CASSPIPRGSDTQYF
TGTGCCAGCAGCCCTATCCCGAGGGGTTCAGATACGCAGTATTTT
>TRBV25-1|TRBJ1-1|-|-
CASSEREVGTEAFF
TGTGCCAGCAGCGAGCGCGAGGTCGGCACTGAAGCTTTCTTT
>TRBV10-3|TRBJ2-3|few|-
CAISELGGTDTQYF
TGTGCCATCAGTGAGTTGGGGGGCACAGATACGCAGTATTTT
>TRBV5-1|TRBJ2-7|-|-
CASSLGTRAYEQYF
TGCGCCAGCAGCTTGGGGACACGAGCCTACGAGCAGTACTTC
>TRBV7-2|TRBJ1-5|-|-
CASSLQDQPQHF
TGTGCCAGCAGCTTACAGGATCAGCCCCAGCATTTT
>TRBV4-3|TRBJ2-4|-|-
CASSQEPNQGNIQYF
TGCGCCAGCAGCCAAGAACCCAATCAGGGGAACATTCAGTACTTC
>TRBV27|TRBJ2-1|few|TRBD1
CASSYPTGGVQFF
TGTGCCAGCAGTTATCCTACAGGGGGCGTGCAGTTCTTC
>TRBV7-3|TRBJ1-1|few|-
CASSSGGKPEAFF
TGTGCCAGCAGCTCGGGGGGTAAACCTGAAGCTTTCTTT
>TRBV19|TRBJ1-1|-|-
CASNPRTTGNTEAFF
TGTGCCAGCAATCCTCGAACGACTGGGAACACTGAAGCTTTCTTT
>TRBV5-4|TRBJ2-7|few|-
CASSLADRKAF
TGTGCCAGCAGCTTGGCCGACAGAAAAGCGTTC
>TRBV9|TRBJ1-2|few|-
CASSRLVGTNYGYTF
TGTGCCAGCAGCCGGCTGGTGGGAACTAACTATGGCTACACCTTC
>TRBV7-9|TRBJ1-3|few|-
CASSLDGGAGGNTIYF
TGTGCCAGCAGCTTAGATGGGGGCGCGGGAGGAAACACCATATATTTT
>TRBV11-2|TRBJ2-1|-|-
CASSPRDFYNEQFF
TGTGCCAGCAGCCCCCGGGACTTCTACAATGAGCAGTTCTTC
>TRBV5-1|TRBJ2-7|few|-
CASSSQASYEQYF
TGCGCCAGCAGCTCCCAGGCTTCCTACGAGCAGTACTTC
>TRBV30|TRBJ1-6|-|-
CAWMVGGTAYSPLHF
TGTGCCTGGATGGTCGGGGGAACCGCCTATTCACCCCTCCACTTT
>TRBV30|TRBJ1-1|few|-
CAWSVPVNTEAFF
TGTGCCTGGAGTGTACCCGTGAACACTGAAGCTTTCTTT
>TRBV6-5|TRBJ2-2|few|TRBD1
CASSYSWTGRAGELFF
TGTGCCAGCAGTTACTCGTGGACAGGCAGGGCCGGGGAGCTGTTTTTT
>TRBV5-1|TRBJ1-1|-|-
CASSWQGKDTEAFF
TGCGCCAGCAGCTGGCAGGGAAAGGACACTGAAGCTTTCTTT
>TRBV4-3|TRBJ2-1|few|-
CASSQSLQGGQFF
TGCGCCAGCAGCCAAAGCCTACAGGGAGGGCAGTTCTTC
>TRBV29-1|TRBJ1-2|-|-
CSVEDPPGSNYGYTF
TGCAGCGTTGAAGATCCGCCAGGGTCTAACTATGGCTACACCTTC
>TRBV4-1|TRBJ2-7|-|TRBD2
CASSQEGLAGRSSYEQYF
TGCGCCAGCAGCCAAGAAGGGCTAGCGGGACGCTCCTCCTACGAGCAGTACTTC
>TRBV19|TRBJ2-3|few|-
CASRPRGRGTDTQYF
TGTGCCAGCCGCCCCAGGGGACGCGGCACAGATACGCAGTATTTT
>TRBV5-6|TRBJ2-7|-|TRBD1
CASSSLQGPPYEQYF
TGTGCCAGCAGCTCCCTACAGGGGCCACCGTACGAGCAGTACTTC
>TRBV7-7|TRBJ2-1|-|TRBD2
CASSLGLADNEQFF
TGTGCTAGCAGCTTAGGGCTAGCGGACAATGAGCAGTTCTTC
>TRBV29-1|TRBJ2-5|few|-
CSATRSGQETQYF
TGCAGCGCCACCCGATCAGGTCAAGAGACCCAGTACTTC
>TRBV7-9|TRBJ2-1|few|TRBD2
CASTPLSSGRSGDEQFF
TGTGCCAGCACCCCGCTAAGCAGCGGGAGGTCCGGGGATGAGCAGTTCTTC
>TRBV16|TRBJ2-7|-|-
CASSQSARSYEQYF
TGTGCCAGCAGCCAATCGGCAAGGTCCTACGAGCAGTACTTC